Listed below are T cell receptor beta chains from one sample, sequenced in a study of blood T cell repertoires in COVID-19. The repertoire was sequenced with immunoSEQ multiplex PCR; TCRdb's copy has only in-frame clones and lacks some. This repertoire shows about 230,000 clones, about 85% found once; its top ten account for 10% to 13%. Sequences were obtained from PBMCs or T cells enriched from blood (not recorded which). Receptors originate from a man between 25 and 39 years old who had recovered from COVID-19. CDR3s include the opening cysteine and the closing phenylalanine or tryptophan. D genes are given only for firm matches. Expanded clones are given a class, and other clones once, few, many or no size at all.

cdr3_length j_call d_call clone_size v_call cdr3_nt cdr3_aa
16 TRBJ1-1 TRBD1 NA TRBV5-1 TGCGCCAGCAGCACACGCGGACAGGGCCAGAACACTGAAGCTTTCTTT CASSTRGQGQNTEAFF
15 TRBJ2-1 TRBD2 NA TRBV29-1 TGCAGCTCTAAGGGGACTAGCGGGACGTACAATGAGCAGTTCTTC CSSKGTSGTYNEQFF
13 TRBJ1-5 NA NA TRBV30 TGTGCCTGGAGTCGACAGAGCAATCAGCCCCAGCATTTT CAWSRQSNQPQHF
14 TRBJ2-1 TRBD1 NA TRBV11-1 TGTGCCAGCAGCAACAGACAGGGAATAGGCGAGCAGTTCTTC CASSNRQGIGEQFF
15 TRBJ2-2 TRBD1 NA TRBV11-3 TGTGCCAGCAGCCTGGGACAGGGGATGGCCGGGGAGCTGTTTTTT CASSLGQGMAGELFF
11 TRBJ2-3 TRBD1 NA TRBV24-1 TGTGCCACCAGTGGGGGGACAGGGTATAATTTT CATSGGTGYNF
15 TRBJ1-3 NA NA TRBV13 TGTGCCAGCAGCCTCTCTATATCTCCCGGAAACACCATATATTTT CASSLSISPGNTIYF
15 TRBJ1-2 TRBD1 NA TRBV10-3 TGTGCCATCAGTGAGTCCGGGACAGGGCTCAGGGGCTACACCTTC CAISESGTGLRGYTF
12 TRBJ1-2 TRBD1 NA TRBV6-5 TGTGCCAGCATCGGGACAGGGAGGCGCTACACCTTC CASIGTGRRYTF
14 TRBJ2-7 TRBD2 NA TRBV11-1 TGTGCCAGCAGCTTAGAGCGGGAGGGCTACGAGCAGTACTTC CASSLEREGYEQYF
14 TRBJ2-2 NA few TRBV5-1 TGCGCCAGCAGCTTCGTCAGGCCGGCCGGGGAGCTGTTTTTT CASSFVRPAGELFF
16 TRBJ1-5 TRBD1 NA TRBV4-2 TGTGCCAGCAGCCAAGAACAGGGGGCACCCTTAGAGCCCCAGCATTTT CASSQEQGAPLEPQHF
13 TRBJ2-1 TRBD2 once TRBV19 TGTGCCAGTAGTAAGGGACTAGCGACGGAGCAGTTCTTC CASSKGLATEQFF
13 TRBJ1-1 NA few TRBV10-3 TGTGCCACCTTCGGGGGGTTGGACACTGAAGCTTTCTTT CATFGGLDTEAFF
13 TRBJ1-2 NA NA TRBV7-9 TGTGCCAGCAGCTCACAGGGTTTTGTTGGCTACACCTTC CASSSQGFVGYTF
16 TRBJ2-1 NA NA TRBV10-3 TGTGCCATCAGTCCGGGACAGGCTGGGAGGGACAATGAGCAGTTCTTC CAISPGQAGRDNEQFF
13 TRBJ2-3 TRBD1 NA TRBV24-1 TGTGCCACCAGTGAAATAGGGACAGGGGGGCAGTATTTT CATSEIGTGGQYF
14 TRBJ1-2 TRBD1 NA TRBV7-2 TGTGCCAGCAGCAGAGGGACAGCTAACTATGGCTACACCTTC CASSRGTANYGYTF
14 TRBJ2-1 NA NA TRBV4-1 TGCGCCAGCAAAGAAGCGGAGAACTACAATGAGCAGTTCTTC CASKEAENYNEQFF
16 TRBJ2-1 TRBD1 once TRBV19 TGTGCCAGTAGTATAGAGGGGGACAGACTTTACAATGAGCAGTTCTTC CASSIEGDRLYNEQFF
15 TRBJ2-7 TRBD2 NA TRBV7-9 TGTGCCAGCAGCCCCGTGATGGGGGGGTTCTACGAGCAGTACTTC CASSPVMGGFYEQYF
16 TRBJ1-1 NA NA TRBV4-1 TGCGCCAGCAGCCAAGTGGAGGCCCTGGGGTCCACTGAAGCTTTCTTT CASSQVEALGSTEAFF
16 TRBJ1-1 TRBD1 NA TRBV5-6 TGTGCCAGCAGCTTGCCGGGGACAGGGGCGAACACTGAAGCTTTCTTT CASSLPGTGANTEAFF
13 TRBJ1-2 TRBD1 NA TRBV19 TGTGCCAGTAGTATTAGGGGGCCTGATGGCTACACCTTC CASSIRGPDGYTF
17 TRBJ2-1 TRBD2 NA TRBV7-9 TGTGCCAGCAGCTTATCCCCTTTGCGGGGGAGGTACAATGAGCAGTTCTTC CASSLSPLRGRYNEQFF
14 TRBJ2-1 NA NA TRBV19 TGTGCCAGTAGTACGGGTAGCTCCTACAATGAGCAGTTCTTC CASSTGSSYNEQFF
15 TRBJ2-7 TRBD2 NA TRBV20-1 TGCAGTGCTAGTGAGGGACTAGCGGAGTACTACGAGCAGTACTTC CSASEGLAEYYEQYF
16 TRBJ2-2 NA once TRBV4-2 TGTGCCAGCAGCCACGACAGAGACACGAACACCGGGGAGCTGTTTTTT CASSHDRDTNTGELFF
12 TRBJ2-1 NA NA TRBV21-1 TGTGCCAGCAGCAAAGTGTGTAGTGAGCAGTTCTTC CASSKVCSEQFF
17 TRBJ2-3 NA NA TRBV19 TGTGCCAGTAGTATGTCCCTCGACAGTCGTAGCACAGATACGCAGTATTTT CASSMSLDSRSTDTQYF
12 TRBJ1-1 NA once TRBV28 TGTGCCAGCAGTTTAAAGAGGGCTAAAGCTTTCTTT CASSLKRAKAFF
15 TRBJ2-7 TRBD1 NA TRBV30 TGTGCCTGGAGTGTCGGGACAGGTAGCTCCTACGAGCAGTACTTC CAWSVGTGSSYEQYF
13 TRBJ2-5 TRBD2 few TRBV28 TGTGCCAGCGAGACTAGCGTTCAAGAGACCCAGTACTTC CASETSVQETQYF
11 TRBJ2-7 NA NA TRBV24-1 TGTGCCCACGGGGATTCCTACGAGCAGTACTTC CAHGDSYEQYF
15 TRBJ2-1 TRBD1 NA TRBV6-5 TGTGCCAGCAGGTCCGGGACAGGGGCCGCGAATGAGCAGTTCTTC CASRSGTGAANEQFF
15 TRBJ2-6 NA once TRBV7-7 TGTGCTAGCAGCTTAGGGCACTCTGGGGCCAACGTCCTGACTTTC CASSLGHSGANVLTF
14 TRBJ2-2 NA NA TRBV2 TGTGCCAGCAGTGAAGTAGAGGTGGTCGGGGAGCTGTTTTTT CASSEVEVVGELFF
18 TRBJ2-1 NA NA TRBV5-6 TGTGCCAGCAGCTTGAATGGGCTTATAGCGACCAACTTTAAAGGGCAGTTCTTC CASSLNGLIATNFKGQFF
11 TRBJ2-1 NA once TRBV6-5 TGTGCCAGCAGCAACGACAGGGAGCAGTTCTTC CASSNDREQFF
15 TRBJ2-3 TRBD1 NA TRBV10-1 TGCGCCAGCAGTGAGGAACAGGGGACCACAGATACGCAGTATTTT CASSEEQGTTDTQYF
15 TRBJ2-2 TRBD2 many TRBV10-3 TGTGCCATCAGTTTAGAGCGGGGAAATACCGGGGAGCTGTTTTTT CAISLERGNTGELFF
14 TRBJ2-7 TRBD1 NA TRBV6-5 TGTGCCAGCAGTCCGGGACAGGGACTTTACGAGCAGTACTTC CASSPGQGLYEQYF
15 TRBJ2-3 TRBD2 NA TRBV11-1 TGTGCCAGCAGCTCCTGGGGGGGGGATACAGATACGCAGTATTTT CASSSWGGDTDTQYF
15 TRBJ1-1 TRBD1 NA TRBV19 TGTGCCAGTAGTCCCGGACAGGGACTGAACACTGAAGCTTTCTTT CASSPGQGLNTEAFF
14 TRBJ1-2 TRBD1 NA TRBV2 TGTGCCAGTTATGACAGGGCGGGGAACTATGGCTACACCTTC CASYDRAGNYGYTF
16 TRBJ2-2 NA NA TRBV3-1/TRBV3-2 TGTGCCAGCAGCCCCTGGGACACCTCCCTCACCGGGGAGCTGTTTTTT CASSPWDTSLTGELFF
14 TRBJ1-5 NA NA TRBV7-2 TGTGCCAGCAGCTTAGGGACACTTGATCAGCCCCAGCATTTT CASSLGTLDQPQHF
15 TRBJ2-1 TRBD2 NA TRBV19 TGTGCCAGTAGTATACCCCCTAGCGGGAGTAATGAGCAGTTCTTC CASSIPPSGSNEQFF
11 TRBJ2-7 NA NA TRBV11-2 TGTGCCAGCGGGGCAGCTTACGAGCAGTACTTC CASGAAYEQYF
17 TRBJ1-6 NA NA TRBV7-2 TGTGCCAGCAGCTTCGGGGGGGCTCAGGGTATTCCTTCACCCCTCCACTTT CASSFGGAQGIPSPLHF